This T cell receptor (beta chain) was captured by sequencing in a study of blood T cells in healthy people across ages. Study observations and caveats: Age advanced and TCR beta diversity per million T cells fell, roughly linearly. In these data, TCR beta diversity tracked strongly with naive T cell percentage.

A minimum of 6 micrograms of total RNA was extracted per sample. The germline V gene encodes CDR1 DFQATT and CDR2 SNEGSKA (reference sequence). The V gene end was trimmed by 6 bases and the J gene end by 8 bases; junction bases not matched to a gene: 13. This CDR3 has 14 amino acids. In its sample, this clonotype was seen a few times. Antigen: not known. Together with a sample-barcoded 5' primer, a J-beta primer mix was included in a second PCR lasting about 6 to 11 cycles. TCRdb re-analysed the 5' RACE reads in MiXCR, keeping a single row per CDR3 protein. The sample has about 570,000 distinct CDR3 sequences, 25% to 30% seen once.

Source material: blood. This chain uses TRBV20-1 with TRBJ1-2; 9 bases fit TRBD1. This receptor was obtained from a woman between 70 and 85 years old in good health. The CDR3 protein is CSAQTRDRALGYTF. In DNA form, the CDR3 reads TGCAGTGCCCAGACCCGGGACAGGGCGCTAGGCTACACCTTC.